This T cell receptor (beta chain) was sequenced during a study of cytomegalovirus exposure and HLA in healthy donors. Study-wide findings and caveats: The classifier, whose performance was assessed in both the original and validation cohorts, reportedly diagnosed cytomegalovirus status with high specificity and sensitivity. The study put 160 or so TCR beta chains on its list as cytomegalovirus-associated.

With regard to this clone: No antigen is known for it.

Data came from immunoSEQ multiplex PCR; TCRdb stores just in-frame clones and leaves some out. This table has fewer than 200,000 clones, approximately 81% appearing once. The CDR3 is 14 residues long. With V trimmed by 5 bases and J by 1 base, 5 bases remained unmatched. The germline V gene encodes CDR1 MNHEY and CDR2 SMNVEV (reference sequence). Sequenced: PBMCs. The gene calls are TRBV27 and TRBJ2-7, with 7 bases that match TRBD2. The origin of this receptor is a man aged 18 to 35 in good health and CMV-seropositive. CDR3 in amino acids: CASSSQRESYEQYF. The CDR3 region has the DNA TGTGCCAGCAGTAGCCAGCGGGAATCCTACGAGCAGTACTTC.